This T cell receptor (beta chain) was recovered during a study of OX40 agonist ivuxolimab in advanced cancers. In germline, CDR1 is SNHLY, CDR2 FYNNEI. The CDR3 covers 14 residues. V lost 2 bases to trimming and J lost 7 bases, with 11 bases between them. Profiled with immunoSEQ multiplex PCR; TCRdb holds only in-frame clones, not every one. The sample holds roughly 58,000 clones, approximately 88% seen once. This clone was seen more than once but under ten times. Its antigen remains unknown. Study-level points and caveats: In CD8+ T cells, expanded clones were on average more numerous than in CD4+. Individuals who were partial responders at 0.1-3.0 mg/kg had clonal expansion that ranked among the lowest.

The source material was CD4+ or CD8+ T cells sorted from blood, sampled in a trial of the OX40 agonist ivuxolimab. The TCR sequence derives from an adult with an advanced solid tumor such as melanoma, head and neck, liver or kidney cancer. The rearrangement links TRBV2 to TRBJ1-4; perhaps TRBD1 as D (6 bases). The CDR3 coding sequence is TGTGCCAGCAGTGAATTACAGGGCGGTGAAAAACTGTTTTTT. Its protein is CASSELQGGEKLFF.